The entry that follows covers one TCR beta chain sequence. Its antigen target is currently unknown. No base quality values were provided; no much bigger clone lies one nucleotide off. Peripheral blood CD8+ and CD4+ T cells from healthy donors, Susac syndrome patients and multiple sclerosis patients were profiled by high-throughput TCR beta sequencing. Multiple sclerosis controls were treatment-naive patients with stable or active relapsing-remitting disease fulfilling revised McDonald criteria. Bulk CD8+ and CD4+ T cells were purified by magnetic negative isolation, while CD8+ TEMRA cells were enriched using FACS. Blood was collected in EDTA tubes and processed within 24 hours, with PBMCs isolated through density gradient centrifugation. PBMCs intended for TCR sequencing were cryopreserved in liquid nitrogen and were subsequently thawed in a 37 degrees C water bath. A purity of at least 90% was achieved for sorted or isolated CD4+, CD8+ and CD8+ TEMRA cells.

This record comes from a study of CD8 T cells in Susac syndrome (dated by TCRdb to between 2019 and 2020). For the study in its entirety: Whether CD8+ T cell activation and differentiation in Susac syndrome was antigen driven was tested using repertoire sequencing. Study-wide findings and limitations: The number of individuals in the TCR sequencing and HLA analysis was recognized as being relatively small.

V is pared back by 0 bases and J by 13 bases, with 10 bases lying between the germline termini. The CDR3, from cysteine to phenylalanine, totals 12 residues. CDR3 DNA only is kept here, 36 bases in frame from base 1. The germline V gene supplies CDR1 MNHNS and CDR2 SASEGT. RNA was extracted with the RNeasy kit and roughly 0.45 to 1 ug was reverse transcribed using random hexamers. TCR beta CDR3 regions were amplified with the immunoSEQ multiplex PCR assay covering 54 Vbeta and 13 Jbeta segments. PCR amplification bias was corrected using a synthetic template baseline for primer optimization and computational correction. The published analysis was carried out like this. Reads were assigned to V, D and J genes according to IMGT and analyzed in immunoSEQ Analyzer, with only productive sequences retained. Clonality was calculated as one minus the Shannon entropy normalized by log2 of the number of productive unique sequences. For each patient and control, public and private clones were evaluated within the 100 most prevalent clones. A clone was defined as Susac-specific if it was absent from the healthy and MS cohorts, from some 980 published viral clones and from other ImmuneACCESS disease sequences. Starting from the raw public reads, TCRdb applied fastp trimming at Q25, assembled clones with MiXCR and retained in-frame beta chains. CDR3 protein duplicates are merged, each entry listing the most common genes and DNA. These V and J calls derive from TCRdb rather than the authors' analysis. In this sample the table shows about 300,000 distinct CDR3 sequences, 92% of which occur a single time. The top ten clonotypes cover approximately 0.065% of the sample.

The sequenced sample was CD4+ T cells from PBMCs. This chain joins TRBV6-1 to TRBJ2-1; 5 matching bases give a weak D call of TRBD1. The source is a human donor with multiple sclerosis. The CDR3 corresponds to CASSEAQGIQFF. The DNA sequence reads TGTGCCAGCAGTGAAGCGCAGGGAATCCAGTTCTTC.